These 17 T cell receptor beta chains were all obtained from the same sample, sequenced in a study of cytomegalovirus exposure and HLA in healthy donors (dated by TCRdb to the late 2010s). Library preparation used the immunoSEQ multiplex PCR assay. TCRdb mirrors the immuneACCESS table, restricted to in-frame sequences. Some clones are absent from its copies; in checked studies, under half trace to an unresolved V gene, and the reason for the others is unknown. Here the sample has under 200,000 clones; about 89% occur a single time. Roughly 3% of the sample lies in the top ten. What was sequenced was PBMCs. These receptors were obtained from a woman aged 18-29 years in good health and CMV-seropositive.

This clone came up once. The chain employs TRBV6-1 and TRBJ2-7; TRBD1 might be the D (5 bases). This CDR3 spans 13 amino acids. Germline V CDR1 and CDR2: MNHNS, SASEGT. V was trimmed by 1 base and J by 3 bases, leaving 7 bases between them. CDR3 loop: CASSEERGYEQYF. CDR3 DNA sequence: TGTGCCAGCAGTGAAGAAAGGGGCTACGAGCAGTACTTC.

The chain combines TRBV5-1 with TRBJ1-2; tentative D call: TRBD1 (5 bases). V lost 0 bases, J lost 0 bases, and 9 bases lay in between. This CDR3 has 15 amino acids. Germline CDR1 reads SGHRS; CDR2 reads YFSETQ. The CDR3 sequence is CASSLVAGTNYGYTF. The CDR3 region has the DNA TGCGCCAGCAGCTTGGTAGCAGGGACTAACTATGGCTACACCTTC.

The chain carries TRBV7-9 and TRBJ1-5; tentatively, D is TRBD1 (6 bases). This CDR3 has 14 residues. The germline gives CDR1 SEHNR, CDR2 FQNEAQ (reference sequence). The ends were cut back, 5 bases at V and 7 bases at J, with 15 bases in the middle. CDR3 bases: TGTGCCAGCAGCGTCGGGGGGGCTAGGCAGCCCCAGCATTTT. Its translation is CASSVGGARQPQHF.

The chain joins TRBV2 to TRBJ2-1, with 7 bases lining up with TRBD2. Germline loops: CDR1 SNHLY, CDR2 FYNNEI. The CDR3 covers 13 residues. V lost 6 bases to trimming and J lost 8 bases; unmatched junction nucleotides: 7. This chain's CDR3 is CASSRLATYEQFF. In DNA, the CDR3 is TGTGCCAGCAGCCGACTAGCAACTTATGAGCAGTTCTTC. The entire variable domain, with the rest obtained from reference TRBV2 and TRBJ2-1, is as follows: EPEVTQTPSHQVTQMGQEVILRCVPISNHLYFYWYRQILGQKVEFLVSFYNNEISEKSEIFDDQFSVERPDGSNFTLKIRSTKLEDSAMYFCASSRLATYEQFFGPGTRLTVL.

The V and J genes are TRBV18 and TRBJ2-3; tentatively, D is TRBD2 (5 bases). The CDR3 contains 13 residues. CDR1 KGHSH and CDR2 LQKENI come from the germline V gene. Deletions cut 0 bases from V and 4 bases from J, with 5 bases between. DNA for the CDR3: TGTGCCAGCTCACCACCCGGGGCAGATACGCAGTATTTT. It specifies CASSPPGADTQYF.

V is TRBV27 and J is TRBJ1-3; D unresolved. Germline V lookup: CDR1 MNHEY, CDR2 SMNVEV (reference sequence). The CDR3 loop spans 16 amino acids. Trimming left V 5 bases short and J 0 bases short, with 14 bases between. The CDR3 spells CASSPSAADSGNTIYF. CDR3 nucleotide sequence: TGTGCCAGCAGTCCGTCGGCGGCGGACTCTGGAAACACCATATATTTT.

This chain joins TRBV4-3 and TRBJ2-2; 7 positions agree with TRBD2. V gave up 7 bases and J gave up 6 bases; unmatched junction bases: 8. Germline V gene sequence: CDR1 LGHNA, CDR2 YSLEER. This CDR3 spans 14 amino acids. CDR3 in DNA: TGCGCCAGCAAGGGAGGGTTAATGGCCGGGGAGCTGTTTTTT. Encoded protein: CASKGGLMAGELFF.

This chain connects TRBV13 to TRBJ2-3; tentatively, D is TRBD2 (6 bases). This CDR3 has 15 residues. Germline V lookup: CDR1 PRHDT, CDR2 FYEKMQ (reference sequence). The V end was cut by 0 bases, the J end by 0 bases, with 7 bases between. CDR3 DNA sequence: TGTGCCAGCAGCTTAGGAGGAGGGAGCACAGATACGCAGTATTTT. It specifies CASSLGGGSTDTQYF.

The rearrangement joins TRBV28 to TRBJ2-3; 15 bases map to TRBD2. V gave up 6 bases and J gave up 9 bases; unmatched junction bases: 4. This CDR3 has 14 residues. The germline V gene encodes CDR1 MDHEN and CDR2 SYDVKM. CDR3 sequence: CASRAGLAGGTQYF. The CDR3, as DNA: TGTGCCAGCAGGGCGGGACTAGCGGGAGGCACGCAGTATTTT.

DNA of the CDR3: TGTGCCAGTAGCATGGGGTCGACAGGGGCACCGAACACCGGGGAGCTGTTTTTT. Its translation: CASSMGSTGAPNTGELFF. The chain has TRBV19 and TRBJ2-2, with 8 bases lining up with TRBD1. The CDR3 runs 18 residues. The ends lost 6 bases at V and 0 bases at J; junction bases unmatched: 12. CDR1 and CDR2 from the germline V gene are LNHDA and SQIVND (reference sequence).

This chain's CDR3 is CSVSLAVITDTQYF. The CDR3 region has the DNA TGCAGCGTGTCCTTGGCGGTGATCACAGATACGCAGTATTTT. The V gene is TRBV29-1, the J gene TRBJ2-3, with D unresolved. Germline lookup yields CDR1 SQVTM and CDR2 ANQGSEA. The CDR3 has 14 residues. Trimming took off 6 bases at V and 2 bases at J, with 15 bases between the two ends.

This chain's CDR3 is CASTTMGQGFHGYTF. For the CDR3, the DNA is TGTGCCAGTACCACGATGGGACAGGGTTTCCATGGCTACACCTTC. V gene TRBV19 combines with J gene TRBJ1-2, with TRBD1 matching over 9 bases. Germline V gene lookup returns CDR1 LNHDA and CDR2 SQIVND (reference sequence). V shed 7 bases and J 6 bases; nucleotides not matched to a gene: 12. The CDR3 spans 15 residues.

V usage is TRBV6-4 and J usage is TRBJ1-1, with 11 bases fitting TRBD1. This CDR3 spans 17 amino acids. CDR1 and CDR2 from the germline V gene are MRHNA and SNTAGT. V lost 1 base to trimming and J lost 4 bases; unmatched junction nucleotides: 8. The CDR3 here is CASSDFGGTGGSTEAFF. CDR3 in DNA: TGTGCCAGCAGTGACTTCGGGGGGACAGGGGGTTCCACTGAAGCTTTCTTT.

Only a few counts were recorded for this clone. The chain links TRBV9 to TRBJ2-7; D might be TRBD2 (6 bases). The V gene lost 0 bases and the J gene lost 4 bases, with 8 bases spanning the gap. The CDR3 runs 13 residues. CDR1 is SGDLS and CDR2 is YYNGEE in the germline V gene. The CDR3 DNA reads as TGTGCCAGCAGCGTAGAGGAGGGATACGAGCAGTACTTC. Encoded protein: CASSVEEGYEQYF.

This sequence joins TRBV29-1 and TRBJ2-1; D might be TRBD2 (6 bases). Per the germline V gene, CDR1 is SQVTM and CDR2 is ANQGSEA. CDR3 length equals 12 residues. CDR3 DNA sequence: TGCGGGGCGGGAAACTCCTACAATGAGCAGTTCTTC. Translation gives CGAGNSYNEQFF.

J is TRBJ1-1 and V is TRBV28; D perhaps matches TRBD1 (5 bases). CDR1 is MDHEN and CDR2 is SYDVKM in the germline V gene. V dropped 8 bases and J dropped 1 base, with 11 bases sitting between them. The CDR3 has 13 amino acids. CDR3 loop: CASRETGNTEAFF. The DNA for the CDR3 is TGTGCCAGCCGTGAAACAGGGAACACTGAAGCTTTCTTT.

The chain uses TRBV18 and TRBJ1-2; TRBD1 agrees at 7 bases. This CDR3 comprises 15 residues. CDR1 and CDR2 (germline): KGHSH, LQKENI. Losses at the gene ends were 3 bases for V and 0 bases for J; bases not matched to a gene: 4. CDR3 sequence: CASSPKTGSNYGYTF. The CDR3 bases are TGTGCCAGCTCACCCAAGACAGGGTCTAACTATGGCTACACCTTC.